These 11 T cell receptor beta chains were sequenced from one sample in a study of blood T cell repertoires in COVID-19. Assay: immunoSEQ multiplex PCR; the TCRdb copy retains only in-frame clones and omits some. The repertoire holds some 110,000 clones, with 75% to 90% as singletons. The sequencing input was peripheral blood. The source of these receptors is a man aged 40-49 years with acute or convalescent COVID-19.

The chain carries TRBV10-3 and TRBJ1-2; 10 bases fit TRBD1. CDR3 length: 11 amino acids. Germline CDR1 and CDR2: ENHRY and SYGVKD. Unmatched junction bases numbered 0, after V lost 8 bases and J lost 6 bases. The chain's CDR3 is CAIGQGDGYTF. Here the CDR3 DNA reads TGTGCCATCGGACAGGGGGATGGCTACACCTTC.

The CDR3 sequence: CASSLWAEGGTGELFF. As DNA, the CDR3 is TGTGCCAGCAGTTTATGGGCCGAGGGGGGGACCGGGGAGCTGTTTTTT. The V call is TRBV27, the J call TRBJ2-2, with D possibly TRBD2 on 7 matching bases. Per the germline V gene, CDR1 is MNHEY and CDR2 is SMNVEV (reference sequence). Trimming stripped 1 base from V and 5 bases from J, with 14 bases between. The length of the CDR3 is 16 residues.

The chain joins TRBV10-3 to TRBJ2-7; 7 bases match TRBD2. J lost 4 bases, V lost 2 bases, and 5 bases had no gene match. The germline gives CDR1 ENHRY, CDR2 SYGVKD. This CDR3 is built from 14 residues. Here the CDR3 reads CAISEGGREYEQYF. The CDR3 coding sequence is TGTGCCATCAGTGAGGGAGGGAGGGAGTACGAGCAGTACTTC.

This chain joins TRBV12-3 or TRBV12-4 and TRBJ1-1; weak D call: TRBD1 (6 bases). The CDR3 extends over 13 amino acids. V gave up 6 bases and J gave up 8 bases, with 16 bases separating them. CDR3 nucleotide sequence: TGTGCCAGCAGGCTTCAGGGGAATTGGGAAGCTTTCTTT. Amino acids: CASRLQGNWEAFF.

The V gene is TRBV19, the J gene TRBJ1-1; D is possibly TRBD1 (5 bases). V dropped 3 bases and J dropped 7 bases, with 12 bases sitting between them. The CDR3 spans 13 residues. Per the germline V gene, CDR1 is LNHDA and CDR2 is SQIVND (reference sequence). The CDR3 is CASSIKGRIEAFF. For the CDR3, the DNA is TGTGCCAGTAGTATTAAGGGGCGGATTGAAGCTTTCTTT.

This chain connects TRBV30 to TRBJ2-2, with D perhaps TRBD1 (6 bases). The V gene lost 0 bases and the J gene lost 4 bases, with 9 bases spanning the gap. In germline, CDR1 is GTSNPN, CDR2 SVGIG (reference sequence). CDR3 length: 14 amino acids. This chain's CDR3 is CAWSVLGGTGELFF. CDR3 DNA sequence: TGTGCCTGGAGTGTACTAGGGGGCACCGGGGAGCTGTTTTTT. Together with reference TRBV30 and TRBJ2-2, the CDR3 gives the full variable domain: SQTIHQWPATLVQPVGSPLSLECTVEGTSNPNLYWYRQAAGRGLQLLFYSVGIGQISSEVPQNLSASRPQDRQFILSSKKLLLSDSGFYLCAWSVLGGTGELFFGEGSRLTVL.

The V and J genes are TRBV6-2 or TRBV6-3 and TRBJ1-1; perhaps TRBD1 as D (6 bases). V lost 0 bases, J lost 3 bases, and 14 bases lay in between. The CDR3 covers 16 residues. Per the germline V gene, CDR1 is MNHEY and CDR2 is SVGEGT. The DNA of the CDR3 is TGTGCCAGCAGTTACTCCTCAGGGGTGTTGGACACTGAAGCTTTCTTT. Protein sequence: CASSYSSGVLDTEAFF.

The genes are TRBV6-2 or TRBV6-3 and TRBJ2-5, with a weak D call TRBD2 (5 bases). From germline, CDR1 is MNHEY and CDR2 SVGEGT. With 2 bases removed from V and 0 bases from J, the gap between germline ends came to 19 bases. This CDR3 contains 18 residues. The CDR3 DNA is TGTGCCAGCAGTTACGTACTAGGCTCCATAAGCGACCAAGAGACCCAGTACTTC. Its translation: CASSYVLGSISDQETQYF.

CDR3 protein: CASSLARGTGNTIYF. CDR3 DNA: TGTGCCAGCAGCTTAGCGCGGGGTACTGGAAACACCATATATTTT. The chain employs TRBV7-2 and TRBJ1-3; unclear D gene. The CDR3 covers 15 residues. Germline-derived CDR1 and CDR2 are SGHTA and FQGNSA. The ends were cut back, 0 bases at V and 2 bases at J, with 8 bases in the middle.

The chain combines TRBV6-6 with TRBJ1-5; possibly TRBD1 for D (6 bases). Trimming took off 0 bases at V and 6 bases at J, with 6 bases between the two ends. Germline loops: CDR1 MNHNY, CDR2 SVGAGI (reference sequence). The CDR3 sequence is 13 residues long. The CDR3 coding sequence is TGTGCCAGCAGTTACTCGGGGGCTCAGCCCCAGCATTTT. Translating gives CASSYSGAQPQHF.

The chain links TRBV5-1 to TRBJ2-1, with D tentatively TRBD1 (6 bases). Trimming cost V 3 bases and J 5 bases, with 12 bases left between them. This CDR3 comprises 14 residues. Germline V lookup: CDR1 SGHRS, CDR2 YFSETQ. This chain's CDR3 is CASSSGTPNNEQFF. The CDR3, as DNA: TGCGCCAGCAGCTCCGGGACACCGAACAATGAGCAGTTCTTC.